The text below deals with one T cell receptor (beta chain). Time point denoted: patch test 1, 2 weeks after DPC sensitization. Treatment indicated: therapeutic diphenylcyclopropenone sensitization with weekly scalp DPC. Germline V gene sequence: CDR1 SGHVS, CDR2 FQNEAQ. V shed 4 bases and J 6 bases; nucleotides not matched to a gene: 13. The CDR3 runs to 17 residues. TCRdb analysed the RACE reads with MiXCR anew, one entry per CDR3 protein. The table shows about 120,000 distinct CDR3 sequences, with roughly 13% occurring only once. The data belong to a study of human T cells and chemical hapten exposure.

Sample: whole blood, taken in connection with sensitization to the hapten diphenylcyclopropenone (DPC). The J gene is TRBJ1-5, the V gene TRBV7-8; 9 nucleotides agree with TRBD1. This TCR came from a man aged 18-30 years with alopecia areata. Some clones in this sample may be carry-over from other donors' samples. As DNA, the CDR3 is TGTGCCAGCAGCTCCGGGGGACAGGGAGGCCCTACTCAGCCCCAGCATTTT. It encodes CASSSGGQGGPTQPQHF.